The 10 T cell receptor beta chains in this list originate from one sample, sequenced in a study of cytomegalovirus exposure and HLA in healthy donors. The study ran its PCR with 60 Vbeta and 13 Jbeta primers. TCRdb keeps only in-frame clones here, not all; method: immunoSEQ multiplex PCR. Of around 91,000 clones listed, roughly 86% were seen once; the top ten hold 9.2%. Sequencing used PBMCs. These TCRs come from a man between 25 and 39 years old in good health and CMV-seropositive.

A word on this clone: One junction end does not reproduce the germline sequence, and a read error may be involved. The chain carries TRBV7-9 and TRBJ1-1; unclear D gene. The CDR3 totals 12 residues. The germline CDR1 and CDR2 sequences are SEHNR and FQNEAQ (reference sequence). Here the CDR3 reads CSSSLADTEAFF. The CDR3 DNA reads TGTTCCAGCAGCTTAGCCGACACTGAAGCTTTCTTT. The full variable domain, with the rest looked up from reference TRBV7-9 and TRBJ1-1, is DTGVSQNPRHKITKRGQNVTFRCDPISEHNRLYWYRQTLGQGPEFLTYFQNEAQLEKSRLLSDRFSAERPKGSFSTLEIQRTEQGDSAMYLCSSSLADTEAFFGQGTRLTVV.

This clone was counted a single time. The chain combines TRBV18 with TRBJ2-7; no clear D. Germline loops: CDR1 KGHSH, CDR2 LQKENI. The CDR3 consists of 11 residues. V was cut by 8 bases and J by 1 base, with 6 bases left in between. CDR3 protein: CASQKSYEQYF. DNA for the CDR3: TGTGCCAGCCAGAAATCCTACGAGCAGTACTTC.

The chain recombines TRBV18 with TRBJ2-3; TRBD1 matches at 9 bases. The V gene end was trimmed by 6 bases and the J gene end by 6 bases; junction bases not matched to a gene: 13. Germline values: CDR1 KGHSH, CDR2 LQKENI. The CDR3 is 16 amino acids. Written as DNA, the CDR3 is TGTGCCAGCTCGCCCGGAAGGACAGGGGATTGGGATACGCAGTATTTT. This encodes CASSPGRTGDWDTQYF.

The chain employs TRBV18 and TRBJ2-7; TRBD1 aligns across 9 bases. This CDR3 contains 15 residues. Germline assignment: CDR1 KGHSH and CDR2 LQKENI. Trimming at V came to 1 base and at J to 1 base, leaving 2 bases not matched to a gene. CDR3 DNA: TGTGCCAGCTCACCACGGACAGGGGTTTCCTACGAGCAGTACTTC. As protein: CASSPRTGVSYEQYF.

The CDR3: CASRKASGYEQYF. In DNA form, the CDR3 reads TGTGCCAGCAGGAAGGCATCGGGATACGAGCAGTACTTC. The chain joins TRBV28 to TRBJ2-7; a weak D match, TRBD2 (5 bases). The germline gives CDR1 MDHEN, CDR2 SYDVKM. V lost 6 bases to trimming and J lost 4 bases, with 13 bases between them. The CDR3 has 13 amino acids. The complete variable domain, with remaining parts taken from reference TRBV28 and TRBJ2-7, reads DVKVTQSSRYLVKRTGEKVFLECVQDMDHENMFWYRQDPGLGLRLIYFSYDVKMKEKGDIPEGYSVSREKKERFSLILESASTNQTSMYLCASRKASGYEQYFGPGTRLTVT.

About this clone itself: No conserved phenylalanine or tryptophan ends this CDR3, so it is likely a read error. The V call is TRBV6-5, the J call TRBJ1-2; no clear D. The V gene's germline CDR1 is MNHEY and CDR2 SVGAGI. Trimming left V 5 bases short and J 4 bases short, with 8 bases between. The CDR3 has 12 residues. The CDR3 nucleotides read TGTGCCAGCAGTGGGCTCGGCTATGGCTACACCCTC. The encoded protein is CASSGLGYGYTL.

The chain couples TRBV9 to TRBJ1-2; no firm D call. This CDR3 contains 14 residues. In germline, CDR1 is SGDLS, CDR2 YYNGEE. Trimming took off 5 bases at V and 4 bases at J, with 15 bases between the two ends. The CDR3 nucleotides are TGTGCCAGCAGTCCGACAAGGCTCGGCTATGGCTACACCTTC. It translates to CASSPTRLGYGYTF.

The table lists this clone with a count of one. This sequence joins TRBV5-1 and TRBJ2-3, with TRBD1 as a possible D gene (6 bases). V was pared by 5 bases and J by 0 bases, with 13 bases between. Germline assignment: CDR1 SGHRS and CDR2 YFSETQ. CDR3 length equals 15 residues. In DNA form, the CDR3 reads TGCGCCAGCAGTCCCGGACAGACCAGCACAGATACGCAGTATTTT. Its protein is CASSPGQTSTDTQYF.

This clone came up once. V usage is TRBV5-1 and J usage is TRBJ2-3, with D tentatively TRBD2 (5 bases). CDR3 length: 16 amino acids. CDR1 SGHRS and CDR2 YFSETQ come from the germline V gene. The V end lost 0 bases, the J end lost 0 bases, and 11 bases lay between the germline ends. The CDR3 loop is CASSLEFLASTDTQYF. Here the CDR3 DNA reads TGCGCCAGCAGCTTGGAGTTTCTAGCTAGCACAGATACGCAGTATTTT.

V is TRBV11-2 and J is TRBJ2-1, with D possibly matching TRBD1 (6 bases). The CDR3 loop spans 14 amino acids. V lost 1 base to trimming and J lost 8 bases, with 12 bases between them. Per germline, CDR1 SGHAT and CDR2 FQNNGV. The CDR3 spells CASSLAQGGYEQFF. In DNA form, the CDR3 reads TGTGCCAGCAGCTTAGCACAGGGTGGGTATGAGCAGTTCTTC.